This T cell receptor (beta chain) comes out of a study of blood T cell repertoires in COVID-19. Study information: Spain, Italy and the United States supplied samples that represented acute and convalescent COVID-19. PBMCs, B-cell-depleted T cells, or T cells were the source of the cDNA or gDNA that made up the material.

Original analysis: Using reference gene primer amplification, nucleated cell counts were estimated. Method: immunoSEQ multiplex PCR; TCRdb's copy keeps in-frame clones and lacks some. D and trimming come from the DNA, and the V and J calls and clone size come from that table. The data contain approximately 500,000 clones, approximately 91% of them seen just once; the ten biggest clones take up around 8%. V gave up 3 bases and J gave up 0 bases, with 12 bases separating them. The germline V gene encodes CDR1 SEHNR and CDR2 FQNEAQ (reference sequence). CDR3 size: 16 residues. The receptor was derived from a woman between 45 and 60 years old with COVID-19, enrolled during active disease. The sequenced sample consisted of peripheral blood. The genes are TRBV7-9 and TRBJ1-3; the D is unclear. CDR3: CASSLATGSSGNTIYF. In nucleotides, the CDR3 is TGTGCCAGCAGCTTGGCCACGGGGAGCTCTGGAAACACCATATATTTT.